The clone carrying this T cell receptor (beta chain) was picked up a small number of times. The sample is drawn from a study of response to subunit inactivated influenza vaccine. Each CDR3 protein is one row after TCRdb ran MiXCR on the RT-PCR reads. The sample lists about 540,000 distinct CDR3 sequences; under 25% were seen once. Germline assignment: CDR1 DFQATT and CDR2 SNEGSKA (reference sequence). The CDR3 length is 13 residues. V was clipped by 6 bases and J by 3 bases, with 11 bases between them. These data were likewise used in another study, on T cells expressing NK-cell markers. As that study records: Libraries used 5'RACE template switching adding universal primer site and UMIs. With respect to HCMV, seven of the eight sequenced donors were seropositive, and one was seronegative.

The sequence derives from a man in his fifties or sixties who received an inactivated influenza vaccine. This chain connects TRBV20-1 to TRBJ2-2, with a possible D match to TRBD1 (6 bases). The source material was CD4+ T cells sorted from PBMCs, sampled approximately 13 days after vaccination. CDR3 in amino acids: CSAGAGYTGELFF. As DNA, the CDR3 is TGCAGTGCGGGGGCAGGGTACACCGGGGAGCTGTTTTTT.